This T cell receptor (beta chain) was identified during a study of cytomegalovirus exposure and HLA in healthy donors. Amplification used 60 Vbeta primers and 13 Jbeta primers. The method was immunoSEQ multiplex PCR; TCRdb's version includes in-frame clones alone and lacks a portion of them. The profile shows roughly 100,000 clones, 78% of them singletons. The CDR3 length is 14 residues. Looked up from germline, CDR1 is SGHNT and CDR2 is YENEEA. V lost 4 bases and J lost 6; bases outside the gene matches: 5. Sequencing was done on a sample of PBMCs. The clonotype was recovered from a woman between 35 and 50 years old in good health and CMV-seronegative. The J gene is TRBJ2-2, the V gene TRBV11-3; 7 nucleotides agree with TRBD1. The CDR3 coding sequence is TGTGCCAGCAGCTCTACAGGGGTGGCCGGGGAGCTGTTTTTT. It encodes CASSSTGVAGELFF.